This T cell receptor (beta chain) derives from a study of blood T cells in healthy people across ages (dated by TCRdb to the mid-2010s). With regard to the full study: In model experiments, roughly one uniquely barcoded TCR beta cDNA molecule per two T cells was captured by template switching. Donors were grouped into four age groups: young (average approximately 15 years), middle-aged (39), aged (around 56) and long-lived (around 82). Using deep sequencing normalized with unique cDNA molecular identifiers, the study measured how TCR beta repertoire diversity changes with age. To avoid experimental bias, donors of different ages were distributed randomly across sequencing lanes. Two additional independent replicas of 1 million unique cDNA reads from the same blood draw were analyzed for two donors (one aged 18 to 29 and one aged 80 or older). Broader findings and caveats from the paper: The CMV infection status of donors was not known, potentially confounding age-related changes in expanded clonotypes. Conclusive comparison of naive and antigen-experienced compartments was prevented by the profiling of bulk unsorted PBMCs. Compared with the aged group, more naive CD4+ T cells, fewer expanded clones and increased TCR diversity were shown by the long-lived group, suggesting age selection. Estimates of total diversity based on one million sequenced T cells were regarded as lower bounds and as underestimates. The percentage of naive T cells measured by flow cytometry correlated strongly with observed TCR beta diversity. As age increased, observed TCR beta diversity per million T cells dropped in a roughly linear way, and a significant reduction was already evident by age 40.

This clonotype was recorded a few times. No cognate antigen has been identified for it. Qualities for individual bases were not recorded, and no much larger clone is one base off. The germline V gene sets CDR1 to KGHDR and CDR2 to SFDVKD. V sheds 8 bases and J sheds 14 bases, leaving 12 bases between their ends. Counted from cysteine to phenylalanine, this CDR3 has 10 amino acids. The CDR3 DNA has 30 bases and is translated from base 1. The approximately 41 donors, aged roughly 6 to 100 years, were systemically healthy Caucasian individuals from Russia. About 10 milliliters of peripheral blood were collected from each donor into EDTA-treated Vacutainer tubes. Ficoll-Paque density-gradient centrifugation was used to isolate PBMCs, with at least 7 million obtained per sample. Trizol reagent was used to extract total RNA from the PBMCs, yielding at least 6 micrograms per sample. For every donor, an aliquot of PBMCs went through flow cytometry to measure the percentages of naive CD45RAhigh/CD27high T cells.

Receptor libraries were prepared by 5' RACE. A second PCR of about 6 to 12 cycles was run with a J-beta primer mix and a sample-barcoded 5' primer. A unique molecular identifier was introduced onto each TCR beta cDNA molecule by a template-switch 5' adaptor carrying 12 random nucleotides. Each sample yielded at least 3 million CDR3-containing paired-end reads. All of the RNA was converted into first-strand cDNA using the Mint cDNA synthesis kit, with a TRBC-specific oligonucleotide serving as the primer. After uracil-DNA glycosylase treatment, a first 18-cycle PCR used universal primers M1SS and BC2_uni_R on all cDNA. In the paper's pipeline: For normalization, 1 million high-quality reads, each with a distinct molecular identifier, were randomly selected from each sample. Instead of being binned into consensus sequences, reads that shared molecular identifiers were thrown out. MiTCR, set to a Q25 quality threshold and the strictest error-elimination algorithm, was used for CDR3 identification, clonotype clustering and error correction. A nonparametric unseen species model using Euler transformation provided a lower-bound estimate of total TCR beta diversity. The public reads were reanalyzed by TCRdb: fastp trimming at Q25, MiXCR alignment, in-frame beta chains only. For every CDR3 protein sequence, its rows merge into one entry that carries the most common genes and DNA. The V and J calls were not made by the authors but by TCRdb's processing. This sample is represented by 1,800,000 or so distinct CDR3 sequences; around 40% of them were singletons. The ten largest clones capture 23% of the sample.

The specimen sequenced was blood. Recombination joined TRBV24-1 with TRBJ2-1; confidence is insufficient to name the D gene. This sequence was found in a human donor in good health. Read as DNA, the sequence is TGTGCCACCAAGGACCTTGTTGAGTTCTTC. This sequence encodes CATKDLVEFF.